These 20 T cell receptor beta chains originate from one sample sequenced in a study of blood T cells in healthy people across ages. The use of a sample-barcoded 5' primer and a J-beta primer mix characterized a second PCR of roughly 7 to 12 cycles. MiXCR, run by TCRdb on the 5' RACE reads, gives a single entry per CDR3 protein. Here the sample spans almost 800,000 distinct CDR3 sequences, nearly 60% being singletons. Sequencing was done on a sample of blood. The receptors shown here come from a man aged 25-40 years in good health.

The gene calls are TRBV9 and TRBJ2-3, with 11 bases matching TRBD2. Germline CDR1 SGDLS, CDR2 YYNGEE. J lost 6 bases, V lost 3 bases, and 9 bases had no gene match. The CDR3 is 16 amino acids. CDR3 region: CASSARLAGTSDTQYF. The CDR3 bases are TGTGCCAGCAGCGCCCGACTAGCGGGGACCTCGGATACGCAGTATTTT.

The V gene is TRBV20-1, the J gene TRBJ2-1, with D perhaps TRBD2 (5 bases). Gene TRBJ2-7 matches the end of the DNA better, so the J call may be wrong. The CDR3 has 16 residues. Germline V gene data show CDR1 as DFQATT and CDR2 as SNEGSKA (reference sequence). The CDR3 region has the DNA TGCAGTGCTAGAGATCCAGCGGCGACGGATTCCTACGAGCAGTACTTC. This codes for CSARDPAATDSYEQYF.

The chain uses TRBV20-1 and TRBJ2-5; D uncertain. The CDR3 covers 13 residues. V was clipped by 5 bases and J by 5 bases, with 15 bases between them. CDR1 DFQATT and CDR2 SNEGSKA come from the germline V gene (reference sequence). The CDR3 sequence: CSASRTEGETQYF. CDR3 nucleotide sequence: TGCAGTGCTTCTCGGACGGAAGGGGAGACCCAGTACTTC.

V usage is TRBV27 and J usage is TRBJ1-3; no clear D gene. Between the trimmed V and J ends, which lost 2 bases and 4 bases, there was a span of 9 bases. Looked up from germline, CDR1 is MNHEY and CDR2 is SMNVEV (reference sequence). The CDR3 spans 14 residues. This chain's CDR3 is CASSLRAPGNTIYF. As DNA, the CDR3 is TGTGCCAGCAGTTTAAGGGCCCCAGGAAACACCATATATTTT.

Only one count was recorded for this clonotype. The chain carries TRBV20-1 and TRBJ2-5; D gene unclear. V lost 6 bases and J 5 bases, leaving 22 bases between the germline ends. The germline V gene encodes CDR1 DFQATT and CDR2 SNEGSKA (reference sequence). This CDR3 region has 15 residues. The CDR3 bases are TGCAGTGCCTCCGTAGAATGGCTCCCTCGGGAGACCCAGTACTTC. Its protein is CSASVEWLPRETQYF.

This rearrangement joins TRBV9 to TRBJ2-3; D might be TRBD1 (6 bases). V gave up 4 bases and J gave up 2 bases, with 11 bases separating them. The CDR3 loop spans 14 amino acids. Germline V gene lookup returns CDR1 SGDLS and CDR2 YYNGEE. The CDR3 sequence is CASSPWGLTDTQYF. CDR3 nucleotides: TGTGCCAGCAGCCCCTGGGGGCTCACAGATACGCAGTATTTT. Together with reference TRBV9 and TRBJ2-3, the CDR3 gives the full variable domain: DSGVTQTPKHLITATGQRVTLRCSPRSGDLSVYWYQQSLDQGLQFLIQYYNGEERAKGNILERFSAQQFPDLHSELNLSSLELGDSALYFCASSPWGLTDTQYFGPGTRLTVL.

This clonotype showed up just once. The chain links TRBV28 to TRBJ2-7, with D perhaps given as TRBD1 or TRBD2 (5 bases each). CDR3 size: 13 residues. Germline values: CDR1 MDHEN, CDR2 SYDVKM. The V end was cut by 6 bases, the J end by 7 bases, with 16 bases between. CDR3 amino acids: CASSAGAGLEQYF. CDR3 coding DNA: TGTGCCAGCAGCGCCGGGGCAGGTTTGGAGCAGTACTTC.

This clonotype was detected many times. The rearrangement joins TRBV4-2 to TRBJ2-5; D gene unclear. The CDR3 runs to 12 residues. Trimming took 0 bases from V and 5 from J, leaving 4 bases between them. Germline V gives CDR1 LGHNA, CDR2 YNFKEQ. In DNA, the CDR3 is TGTGCCAGCAGCCAAGAGGGTGAGACCCAGTACTTC. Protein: CASSQEGETQYF.

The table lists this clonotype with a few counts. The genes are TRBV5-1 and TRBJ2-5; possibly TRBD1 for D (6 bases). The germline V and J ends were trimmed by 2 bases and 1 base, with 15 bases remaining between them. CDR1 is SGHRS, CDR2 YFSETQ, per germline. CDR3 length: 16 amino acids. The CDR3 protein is CASSLMAQGSQETQYF. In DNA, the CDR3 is TGCGCCAGCAGCTTAATGGCACAGGGTTCCCAAGAGACCCAGTACTTC.

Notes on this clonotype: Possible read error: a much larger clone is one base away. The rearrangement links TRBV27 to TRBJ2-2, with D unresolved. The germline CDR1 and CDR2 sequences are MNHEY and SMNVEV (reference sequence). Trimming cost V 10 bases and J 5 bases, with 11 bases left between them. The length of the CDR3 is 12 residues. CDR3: CANTTWTGELFF. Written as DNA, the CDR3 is TGTGCCAACACGACGTGGACCGGGGAGCTGTTTTTT.

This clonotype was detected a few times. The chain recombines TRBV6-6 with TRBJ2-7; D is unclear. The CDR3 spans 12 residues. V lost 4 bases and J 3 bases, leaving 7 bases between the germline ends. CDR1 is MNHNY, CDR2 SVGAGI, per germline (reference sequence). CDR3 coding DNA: TGTGCCAGCAGTTCCGTGCGCTACGAGCAGTACTTC. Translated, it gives CASSSVRYEQYF.

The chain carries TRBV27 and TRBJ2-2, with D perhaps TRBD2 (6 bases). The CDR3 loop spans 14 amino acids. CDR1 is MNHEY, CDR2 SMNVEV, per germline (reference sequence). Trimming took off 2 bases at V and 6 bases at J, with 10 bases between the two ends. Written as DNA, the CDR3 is TGTGCCAGCAGTTTAGACGGGGGACCCGGGGAGCTGTTTTTT. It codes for CASSLDGGPGELFF.

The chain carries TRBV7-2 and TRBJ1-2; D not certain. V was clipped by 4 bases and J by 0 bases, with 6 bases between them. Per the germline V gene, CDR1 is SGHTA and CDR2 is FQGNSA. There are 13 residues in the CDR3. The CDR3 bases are TGTGCCAGCAGCTCCGCAACTAACTATGGCTACACCTTC. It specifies CASSSATNYGYTF.

CDR3 sequence reads: CASSVQGYGYTF. As DNA, the CDR3 is TGTGCCAGCAGCGTACAGGGTTATGGCTACACCTTC. The chain is built from TRBV7-9 and TRBJ1-2, with D possibly matching TRBD1 (6 bases). Trimming stripped 5 bases from V and 5 bases from J, with 9 bases between. This CDR3 contains 12 residues. The V gene's germline CDR1 is SEHNR and CDR2 FQNEAQ (reference sequence).

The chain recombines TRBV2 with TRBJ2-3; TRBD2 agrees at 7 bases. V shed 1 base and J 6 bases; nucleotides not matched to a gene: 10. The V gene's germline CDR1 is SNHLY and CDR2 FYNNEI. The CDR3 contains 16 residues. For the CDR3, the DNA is TGTGCCAGCAGTGAAGGCGCGGGAGAGGGGTCGGATACGCAGTATTTT. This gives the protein CASSEGAGEGSDTQYF.

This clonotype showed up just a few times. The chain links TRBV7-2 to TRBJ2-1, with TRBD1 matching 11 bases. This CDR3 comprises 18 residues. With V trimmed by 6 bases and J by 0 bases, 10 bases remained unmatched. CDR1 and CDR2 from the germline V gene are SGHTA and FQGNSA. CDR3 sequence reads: CASSPSWTGGLSYNEQFF. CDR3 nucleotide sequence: TGTGCCAGCAGTCCGTCATGGACAGGGGGCCTCTCCTACAATGAGCAGTTCTTC.

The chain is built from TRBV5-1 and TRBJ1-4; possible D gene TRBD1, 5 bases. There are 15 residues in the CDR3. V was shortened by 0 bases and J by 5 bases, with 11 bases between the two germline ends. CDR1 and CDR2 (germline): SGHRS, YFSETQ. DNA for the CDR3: TGCGCCAGCAGCTTGGGGGACGGACGAAATGAAAAACTGTTTTTT. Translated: CASSLGDGRNEKLFF.

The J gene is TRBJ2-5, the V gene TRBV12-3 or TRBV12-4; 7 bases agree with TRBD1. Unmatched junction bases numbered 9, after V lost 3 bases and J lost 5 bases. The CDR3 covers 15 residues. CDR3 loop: CASSLYRGGAETQYF. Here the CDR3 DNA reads TGTGCCAGCAGTTTGTATAGAGGGGGCGCGGAGACCCAGTACTTC.

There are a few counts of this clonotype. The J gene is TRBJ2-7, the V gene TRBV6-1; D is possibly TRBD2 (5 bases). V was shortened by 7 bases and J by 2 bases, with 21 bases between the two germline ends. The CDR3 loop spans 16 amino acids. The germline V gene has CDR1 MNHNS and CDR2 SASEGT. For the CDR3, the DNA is TGTGCCAGCAAGAAGACTACTACCTACGTCCCCTACGAGCAGTACTTC. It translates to CASKKTTTYVPYEQYF.

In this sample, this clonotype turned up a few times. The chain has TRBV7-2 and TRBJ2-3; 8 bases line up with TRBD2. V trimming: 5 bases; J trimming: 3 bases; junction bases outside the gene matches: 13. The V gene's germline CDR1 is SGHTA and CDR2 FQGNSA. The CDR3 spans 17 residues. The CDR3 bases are TGTGCCAGCAGCAGCCTCGACACGGGACTAGTTACAGATACGCAGTATTTT. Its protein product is CASSSLDTGLVTDTQYF.